One T cell receptor beta chain is described in this entry. No antigen is known for it. The data stem from a study of response to subunit inactivated influenza vaccine. Study-wide results and limits: Authors suggested each seasonal influenza vaccination recruits few new T cells.

CDR3 size: 14 residues. Germline loops: CDR1 SQVTM, CDR2 ANQGSEA. The junction had 10 bases not matched to a gene; V was cut back by 5 bases and J by 7 bases. TCRdb re-called the RT-PCR reads through MiXCR, storing one row per CDR3 protein. The sample carries around 750,000 distinct CDR3 sequences, over 20% recorded once. This receptor was identified in a man in his fifties who received an inactivated influenza vaccine. The rearrangement links TRBV29-1 to TRBJ1-1; 10 bases line up with TRBD1. The sample was PBMCs from blood, taken more than 4 days after vaccination. The CDR3 region is CSVSSGTGVFEAFF. The CDR3 DNA follows: TGCAGCGTTTCTTCCGGGACAGGGGTTTTTGAAGCTTTCTTT.